This TCR beta chain was obtained from a study of shared clonotypes between healthy human individuals. The split of CD4+ cells yielded CD45RA+ naive and CD45RA-negative memory subsets. Sequencing used immunoSEQ multiplex PCR; TCRdb keeps in-frame clones, though not all of them. The table lists about 1.1 million clones, more than 75% of them singletons. Germline lookup yields CDR1 SGHTA and CDR2 FQGNSA. The CDR3 covers 14 residues. V lost 5 bases, J lost 4 bases, and 13 bases lay in between. The receptor comes from a man between 18 and 29 years old in good health. Some clones in this sample may be carry-over from other donors' samples. The chain couples TRBV7-2 to TRBJ2-3, with D perhaps matching TRBD1 or TRBD2 (6 bases each). The material sequenced was memory CD4+ T cells from PBMCs. Subset indicated: CD45RA-negative fraction. The CDR3 DNA follows: TGTGCCAGCAGCCGGGCCGGGGGCCCAGATACGCAGTATTTT. Translating it yields CASSRAGGPDTQYF.